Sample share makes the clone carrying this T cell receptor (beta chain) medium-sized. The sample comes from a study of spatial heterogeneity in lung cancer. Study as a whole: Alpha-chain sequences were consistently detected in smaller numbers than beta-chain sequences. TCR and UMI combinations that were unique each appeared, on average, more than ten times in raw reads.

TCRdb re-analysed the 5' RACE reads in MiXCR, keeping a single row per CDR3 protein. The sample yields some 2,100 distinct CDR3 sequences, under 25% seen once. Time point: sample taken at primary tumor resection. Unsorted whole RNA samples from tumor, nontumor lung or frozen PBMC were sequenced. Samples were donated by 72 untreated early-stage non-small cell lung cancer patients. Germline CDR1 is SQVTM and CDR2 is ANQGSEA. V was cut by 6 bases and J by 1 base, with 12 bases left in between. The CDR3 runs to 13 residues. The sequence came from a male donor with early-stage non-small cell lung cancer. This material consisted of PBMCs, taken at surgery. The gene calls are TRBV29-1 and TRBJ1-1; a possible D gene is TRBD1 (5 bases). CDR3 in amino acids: CSVTPQGNTEAFF. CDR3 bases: TGCAGCGTAACTCCTCAGGGGAACACTGAAGCTTTCTTT.